The 16 T cell receptor beta chains listed next were all sequenced from one sample in a study of cytomegalovirus exposure and HLA in healthy donors. Some clones are missing from TCRdb's copy, which holds only in-frame ones; the method was immunoSEQ multiplex PCR. Here the sample spans about 68,000 clones, around 95% being singletons. Sequencing was done on a sample of PBMCs. The receptors were sampled from a man younger than 35 in good health and CMV-seronegative.

This clone was observed a single time. This chain links TRBV11-3 with TRBJ2-1; 10 bases line up with TRBD2. J lost 3 bases, V lost 0 bases, and 5 bases had no gene match. The CDR3 is made up of 17 amino acids. Germline CDR1 reads SGHNT; CDR2 reads YENEEA. DNA of the CDR3: TGTGCCAGCAGCTTAGATCCTAGCGGGAGTTTCTACAATGAGCAGTTCTTC. The encoded protein is CASSLDPSGSFYNEQFF.

The rearrangement joins TRBV27 to TRBJ2-7, with a possible D match to TRBD2 (6 bases). The CDR3 has 11 residues. The germline V gene encodes CDR1 MNHEY and CDR2 SMNVEV (reference sequence). Trimming took 7 bases from V and 3 from J, leaving 7 bases between them. CDR3 sequence (DNA): TGTGCCAGCAACGGGGGCTACGAGCAGTACTTC. Its translation: CASNGGYEQYF.

This clone was counted a single time. The gene calls are TRBV11-3 and TRBJ1-1, with TRBD1 matching over 8 bases. With V trimmed by 5 bases and J by 1 base, 3 bases remained unmatched. The CDR3 sequence is 14 residues long. Germline V gene data show CDR1 as SGHNT and CDR2 as YENEEA. CDR3 sequence reads: CASSEQGGNTEAFF. In DNA, the CDR3 is TGTGCCAGCAGCGAACAGGGGGGGAACACTGAAGCTTTCTTT.

The DNA for the CDR3 is TGTGCCAGCAGCCCAACCAAGACAGGGATTTGGTCTTACGAGCAGTACTTC. Its protein is CASSPTKTGIWSYEQYF. This chain connects TRBV5-4 to TRBJ2-7, with 7 bases identical to TRBD1. Per the germline V gene, CDR1 is SGHNT and CDR2 is YYREEE (reference sequence). This CDR3 has 17 residues. V gave up 4 bases and J gave up 4 bases; unmatched junction bases: 17.

This chain connects TRBV21-1 to TRBJ1-5. TRBV21-1 is described as a pseudogene. The CDR3 extends over 16 amino acids. The CDR3 sequence is CASSKGGGSGNQPQHF. In DNA, the CDR3 is TGTGCCAGCAGCAAAGGGGGGGGGTCAGGCAATCAGCCCCAGCATTTT.

V and J are TRBV19 and TRBJ1-6, with 8 bases lining up with TRBD1. J gave up 7 bases and V 2 bases, and 7 bases lay outside the gene matches. Germline V CDR1 and CDR2: LNHDA, SQIVND (reference sequence). The CDR3 consists of 16 residues. CDR3 in amino acids: CASSIRDRLGNSPLHF. CDR3 sequence (DNA): TGTGCCAGTAGTATACGGGACAGGCTGGGGAATTCACCCCTCCACTTT.

V and J are TRBV29-1 and TRBJ1-2; TRBD1 matches 7 bases. The CDR3 is 14 residues long. Germline values: CDR1 SQVTM, CDR2 ANQGSEA. After removal of 4 bases from V and 2 bases from J, the junction contained 7 bases not matched to a gene. The DNA of the CDR3 is TGCAGCGTTGTTGAGCAGGGGGTAAACTATGGCTACACCTTC. Protein: CSVVEQGVNYGYTF.

The V and J genes are TRBV25-1 and TRBJ1-2; D is perhaps TRBD1 (5 bases). Per the germline V gene, CDR1 is MGHDK and CDR2 is SYGVNS. V lost 6 bases, J lost 2 bases, and 16 bases lay in between. The CDR3 has 15 residues. CDR3 coding DNA: TGTGCCAGCAGCCCCCAGGGCGACCTGAACTATGGCTACACCTTC. Encoded protein: CASSPQGDLNYGYTF.

As concerns this clone: At one end the junction does not follow the germline gene, possibly because of a read error. The CDR3 spells CVSSMGRPSTDTQYF. The CDR3 region has the DNA TGTGTCAGTAGTATGGGGCGGCCTAGCACAGATACGCAGTATTTT. The V and J genes are TRBV19 and TRBJ2-3; a weak D match, TRBD1 (5 bases). Germline V gives CDR1 LNHDA, CDR2 SQIVND (reference sequence). There are 15 residues in the CDR3.

The chain recombines TRBV10-1 with TRBJ2-1; 13 bases agree with TRBD2. The ends lost 9 bases at V and 0 bases at J; junction bases unmatched: 17. The CDR3 covers 20 residues. CDR1 and CDR2 from the germline V gene are WNHNN and SYGVQD (reference sequence). CDR3 in amino acids: CARDEILTSGRKSSYNEQFF. In DNA form, the CDR3 reads TGCGCCAGAGATGAGATCCTGACTAGCGGGAGGAAGAGCTCCTACAATGAGCAGTTCTTC.

V and J are TRBV25-1 and TRBJ2-1; the D gene is possibly TRBD2 (6 bases). V gave up 6 bases and J gave up 4 bases, with 16 bases separating them. The germline V gene encodes CDR1 MGHDK and CDR2 SYGVNS. CDR3 length equals 15 residues. CDR3 sequence: CASRGDWTLYNEQFF. CDR3 nucleotides: TGTGCCAGCAGAGGGGACTGGACCCTGTACAATGAGCAGTTCTTC. Using reference TRBV25-1 and TRBJ2-1 for the parts outside the CDR3, the full variable domain is EADIYQTPRYLVIGTGKKITLECSQTMGHDKMYWYQQDPGMELHLIHYSYGVNSTEKGDLSSESTVSRIRTEHFPLTLESARPSHTSQYLCASRGDWTLYNEQFFGPGTRLTVL.

The count of this clone is one. The rearrangement uses TRBV11-2 and TRBJ2-1; 7 bases agree with TRBD2. The germline gives CDR1 SGHAT, CDR2 FQNNGV. The CDR3 length is 15 residues. With 3 bases clipped from V and 3 bases from J, the junction kept 5 bases outside the gene matches. Here the CDR3 DNA reads TGTGCCAGCAGCTTCAGGTCTAGCGGCTACAATGAGCAGTTCTTC. Translated: CASSFRSSGYNEQFF. The full variable domain, with the rest looked up from reference TRBV11-2 and TRBJ2-1, is EAGVAQSPRYKIIEKRQSVAFWCNPISGHATLYWYQQILGQGPKLLIQFQNNGVVDDSQLPKDRFSAERLKGVDSTLKIQPAKLEDSAVYLCASSFRSSGYNEQFFGPGTRLTVL.

V gene TRBV27 combines with J gene TRBJ2-7, with 7 nucleotides matching TRBD1. The germline gives CDR1 MNHEY, CDR2 SMNVEV (reference sequence). V lost 3 bases and J lost 0; bases outside the gene matches: 11. There are 17 residues in the CDR3. Written as DNA, the CDR3 is TGTGCCAGCAGTTTTGTCCCTCGACAGGGATACTCCTACGAGCAGTACTTC. It is translated as CASSFVPRQGYSYEQYF.

CDR3 sequence: CSHGSEETQYF. The CDR3 bases are TGCAGCCATGGTTCGGAAGAGACCCAGTACTTC. The chain links TRBV29-1 to TRBJ2-5; D gene unclear. Germline assignment: CDR1 SQVTM and CDR2 ANQGSEA. V was shortened by 8 bases and J by 3 bases, with 10 bases between the two germline ends. The CDR3 loop spans 11 amino acids.

The chain is built from TRBV7-2 and TRBJ1-1, with TRBD1 matching 8 bases. Germline trimming cut 4 bases from V and 3 bases from J; bases unmatched to any gene: 13. CDR3 length: 17 amino acids. Germline CDR1 and CDR2: SGHTA and FQGNSA. The DNA for the CDR3 is TGTGCCAGCAGCTCCCCCGACAGGGGTTGGGTGGACACTGAAGCTTTCTTT. This codes for CASSSPDRGWVDTEAFF.

The chain couples TRBV18 to TRBJ1-5; D gene ambiguous. The CDR3 consists of 14 residues. V was pared by 3 bases and J by 0 bases, with 6 bases between. CDR1 KGHSH and CDR2 LQKENI come from the germline V gene. The CDR3 bases are TGTGCCAGCTCACCCAGCGATAGCAATCAGCCCCAGCATTTT. Encoded protein: CASSPSDSNQPQHF. Full variable domain (outside the CDR3, taken from reference TRBV18 and TRBJ1-5): NAGVMQNPRHLVRRRGQEARLRCSPMKGHSHVYWYRQLPEEGLKFMVYLQKENIIDESGMPKERFSAEFPKEGPSILRIQQVVRGDSAAYFCASSPSDSNQPQHFGDGTRLSIL.